This T cell receptor beta chain was retrieved from a study of T cells in Graves' hyperthyroidism and ophthalmopathy. Overall study: The blood sample was taken at first diagnosis, before treatment began.

RNA transcripts provided the source from which TCR beta CDR3 regions were amplified. TCR CDR3 regions were first amplified by RT-PCR with HTBI primers. TCRdb reanalysed the multiplex PCR reads using MiXCR and keeps one entry per CDR3 protein. The sample consists of roughly 580,000 distinct CDR3 sequences, about 15% of them appearing once. J lost 10 bases, V lost 9 bases, and 17 bases had no gene match. CDR3 length: 15 amino acids. Per germline, CDR1 MNHNS and CDR2 SASEGT. The V gene is TRBV6-1, the J gene TRBJ1-1, with 10 positions matching TRBD1. The sequenced sample consisted of blood. The clonotype was recovered from a woman in her 30s with Graves' hyperthyroidism that later progressed to Graves' ophthalmopathy. CDR3 sequence reads: CASRDPGQGRRRAFF. CDR3 nucleotide sequence: TGTGCCAGTAGGGACCCGGGACAGGGGAGGCGGCGAGCTTTCTTT.